This T cell receptor beta chain is from a study of T-cell reconstitution after alpha-beta-depleted transplantation in children. Deletions cut 6 bases from V and 7 bases from J, with 21 bases between. The CDR3 is 15 amino acids. The library targeted TCRbeta and was prepared with unique molecular identifiers. TCRdb fed the PCR reads into MiXCR, producing one record per CDR3 protein. The sample yields around 960,000 distinct CDR3 sequences, about 29% seen once. This clonotype has just a few counts. The antigen is undetermined. Study results and caveats: Several hundred graft clones that had expanded were reportedly the source of alpha-beta T cells about two months after transplant. For some patients, TCRbeta diversity was high at day 60 because of recipient T cells and thymic progenitors that survived.

This chain links TRBV12-3 or TRBV12-4 with TRBJ1-1; D remains ambiguous. The sample consisted of PBMCs, mostly from graft donor cells, taken 360 days after TCRalphabeta/CD19-depleted stem cell transplant. This clonotype originated in a boy under two years old who had a stem cell transplant for SCID, so the T cells may come from the graft donor. The CDR3 is CASSPRMPREGEAFF. The DNA for the CDR3 is TGTGCCAGCAGCCCCCGGATGCCGCGGGAGGGTGAAGCTTTCTTT.